This entry lists 24 T cell receptor beta chains sequenced from one sample in a study of T-cell memory formation after mild COVID-19. One entry per CDR3 protein results from TCRdb running MiXCR on the 5' RACE reads. The sample includes around 200,000 distinct CDR3 sequences, around 25% of them seen just once. Sequencing used PBMCs or a T cell subset sorted from them (not recorded which). These receptors were collected from an adult woman who had mild COVID-19 (a few samples of this study predate the infection). Cell type and time point are not known.

The chain is built from TRBV4-2 and TRBJ2-7; tentatively, D is TRBD2 (5 bases). The CDR3 has 14 residues. V shed 0 bases and J shed 5 bases, with 11 bases lying between them. Germline CDR1 is LGHNA and CDR2 is YNFKEQ. In DNA form, the CDR3 reads TGTGCCAGCAGCCAAGAGATGGGGAGCGACGAGCAGTACTTC. As protein: CASSQEMGSDEQYF.

This chain joins TRBV5-8 and TRBJ1-1; D gene uncertain. There are 18 residues in the CDR3. Between the trimmed V and J ends, which lost 3 bases and 1 base, there was a span of 22 bases. Germline-derived CDR1 and CDR2 are SGHTS and YDEGEE. CDR3 sequence: CASSSQAVLSVKNTEAFF. CDR3 bases: TGTGCCAGCAGCTCGCAAGCCGTTTTATCTGTTAAGAACACTGAAGCTTTCTTT.

This chain links TRBV7-9 with TRBJ2-5; 10 positions agree with TRBD2. Germline V gene data show CDR1 as SEHNR and CDR2 as FQNEAQ (reference sequence). The length of the CDR3 is 15 residues. J was trimmed by 2 bases and V by 5 bases; bases with no gene match: 5. The CDR3 region is CASSVVLAGQETQYF. CDR3 sequence (DNA): TGTGCCAGCAGCGTCGTACTAGCGGGGCAAGAGACCCAGTACTTC.

V is TRBV5-6 and J is TRBJ1-5; the D is unclear. CDR3 length: 13 residues. Between the trimmed V and J ends, which lost 1 base and 7 bases, there was a span of 9 bases. Germline CDR1 and CDR2: SGHDT and YYEEEE. CDR3 DNA: TGTGCCAGCAGCTTGTGGAGTGACCAGCCCCAGCATTTT. It codes for CASSLWSDQPQHF.

In its sample, this clonotype was seen a few times. The chain uses TRBV7-9 and TRBJ2-6; 8 nucleotides align to TRBD1. In germline, CDR1 is SEHNR, CDR2 FQNEAQ (reference sequence). The CDR3 runs 21 residues. The junction had 21 bases not matched to a gene; V was cut back by 8 bases and J by 0 bases. The CDR3 region has the DNA TGTGCCAGCGAACCCCTAGGCTGGGAGACAGGGGTGTCCTCTGGGGCCAACGTCCTGACTTTC. It yields the protein CASEPLGWETGVSSGANVLTF. Supplemented by reference TRBV7-9 and TRBJ2-6, the full variable domain reads DTGVSQNPRHKITKRGQNVTFRCDPISEHNRLYWYRQTLGQGPEFLTYFQNEAQLEKSRLLSDRFSAERPKGSFSTLEIQRTEQGDSAMYLCASEPLGWETGVSSGANVLTFGAGSRLTVL.

The chain recombines TRBV6-5 with TRBJ1-2; D is perhaps TRBD1 (6 bases). The CDR3 has 15 amino acids. Trimming shortened V by 5 bases and J by 4 bases, and 17 bases separated the two germline ends. Germline CDR1 reads MNHEY; CDR2 reads SVGAGI. CDR3 loop: CASSKGGRGFYGYTF. Here the CDR3 DNA reads TGTGCCAGCAGTAAAGGGGGACGGGGGTTCTATGGCTACACCTTC.

This clonotype was detected a few times. V gene TRBV20-1 combines with J gene TRBJ2-2; 7 bases are a match to TRBD1. There are 15 residues in the CDR3. From germline, CDR1 is DFQATT and CDR2 SNEGSKA (reference sequence). Losses at the gene ends were 5 bases for V and 8 bases for J; bases not matched to a gene: 14. CDR3 in DNA: TGCAGTGCTCCCGGTGAGGGGGCGCCCCAGGGGGAGCTGTTTTTT. Amino acids: CSAPGEGAPQGELFF.

This clonotype was found a few times. The chain is built from TRBV20-1 and TRBJ2-1, with D unclear. This CDR3 contains 15 residues. Germline V gives CDR1 DFQATT, CDR2 SNEGSKA (reference sequence). Trimming left V 4 bases short and J 3 bases short, with 16 bases between. The DNA for the CDR3 is TGCAGTGCTACGGGTCCGAGTGACGGCTACAATGAGCAGTTCTTC. It translates to CSATGPSDGYNEQFF.

The table lists this clonotype with a few counts. The gene calls are TRBV18 and TRBJ1-1; a possible D gene is TRBD1 (5 bases). This CDR3 is built from 14 residues. The germline gives CDR1 KGHSH, CDR2 LQKENI. With 4 bases removed from V and 1 base from J, the gap between germline ends came to 10 bases. CDR3 sequence reads: CASSRDGANTEAFF. In nucleotides, the CDR3 is TGTGCCAGCTCACGGGACGGGGCGAACACTGAAGCTTTCTTT.

This clonotype was detected a few times. The chain uses TRBV12-3 or TRBV12-4 and TRBJ2-3, with D perhaps TRBD1 (5 bases). Trimming shortened V by 4 bases and J by 0 bases, and 8 bases separated the two germline ends. The CDR3 extends over 14 amino acids. The CDR3 bases are TGTGCCAGCAGTTCAGGGTTTAGCACAGATACGCAGTATTTT. This gives the protein CASSSGFSTDTQYF.

Details on this clonotype: A read error may produce the germline difference seen at one junction end. The chain couples TRBV7-9 to TRBJ2-3; 12 bases map to TRBD2. The CDR3 contains 15 residues. Germline V gene lookup returns CDR1 SEHNR and CDR2 FQNEAQ (reference sequence). The CDR3 spells CASSLAGGPGDTQYF. The CDR3 DNA follows: TGTGCCAGCAGCCTAGCGGGAGGGCCGGGAGATACGCAGTATTTT.

The CDR3 region is CASSEGSTGELFF. CDR3 bases: TGCGCCAGCAGCGAGGGGAGCACCGGGGAGCTGTTTTTT. The gene calls are TRBV5-1 and TRBJ2-2; D tentatively reads TRBD1 or TRBD2 (5 bases each). Looked up from germline, CDR1 is SGHRS and CDR2 is YFSETQ. The CDR3 contains 13 residues. Deletions cut 4 bases from V and 4 bases from J, with 8 bases between.

This clonotype appeared many times. The rearrangement links TRBV5-1 to TRBJ2-1, with 11 bases identical to TRBD2. Germline loops: CDR1 SGHRS, CDR2 YFSETQ. V was clipped by 3 bases and J by 9 bases; unmatched bases: 8. The CDR3 extends over 15 amino acids. This chain's CDR3 is CASSSGTSGPREQFF. CDR3 sequence (DNA): TGCGCCAGCAGCTCCGGGACTAGCGGCCCCCGTGAGCAGTTCTTC.

The rearrangement uses TRBV20-1 and TRBJ2-7; TRBD2 is a possible D gene (5 bases). The CDR3 is 17 residues long. Germline V gene lookup returns CDR1 DFQATT and CDR2 SNEGSKA (reference sequence). V was cut by 2 bases and J by 0 bases, with 20 bases left in between. The CDR3 spells CSARNPDAGVFSYEQYF. As DNA, the CDR3 is TGCAGTGCTAGAAACCCTGACGCCGGGGTCTTCTCCTACGAGCAGTACTTC.

This clonotype was found a few times. The chain recombines TRBV7-9 with TRBJ1-2; 9 positions agree with TRBD1. The CDR3 consists of 16 residues. With 5 bases clipped from V and 0 bases from J, the junction kept 7 bases outside the gene matches. Germline V gene lookup returns CDR1 SEHNR and CDR2 FQNEAQ (reference sequence). The CDR3 DNA reads TGTGCCAGCAGCCACTTGGGACAGGGAGCTAACTATGGCTACACCTTC. Amino acids: CASSHLGQGANYGYTF.

The chain combines TRBV2 with TRBJ1-2; no firm D call. Germline V gives CDR1 SNHLY, CDR2 FYNNEI. This CDR3 is 12 amino acids long. V gave up 3 bases and J gave up 12 bases, with 14 bases separating them. The CDR3 loop reads CASSDGGVFNTF. For the CDR3, the DNA is TGTGCCAGCAGTGATGGAGGAGTCTTTAACACCTTC.

This chain links TRBV25-1 with TRBJ1-2, with 9 bases that match TRBD1. The CDR3 is made up of 15 amino acids. The junction had 13 bases not matched to a gene; V was cut back by 4 bases and J by 10 bases. Germline values: CDR1 MGHDK, CDR2 SYGVNS. DNA of the CDR3: TGTGCCAGCAGTGGGATGACAGGGGGGAATGCCCCCTACACCTTC. This sequence encodes CASSGMTGGNAPYTF.

The table lists this clonotype with a few counts. V gene TRBV7-2 combines with J gene TRBJ1-1; tentative D call: TRBD1 (5 bases). CDR1 and CDR2 from the germline V gene are SGHTA and FQGNSA. The CDR3 has 14 residues. V was clipped by 2 bases and J by 5 bases, with 12 bases between them. CDR3 amino acids: CASSLQGGRTEAFF. CDR3 coding DNA: TGTGCCAGCAGCTTACAGGGAGGTCGGACTGAAGCTTTCTTT.

There are a few counts of this clonotype. The chain carries TRBV5-1 and TRBJ1-4; possibly TRBD1 for D (6 bases). Trimming stripped 0 bases from V and 6 bases from J, with 18 bases between. The germline V gene has CDR1 SGHRS and CDR2 YFSETQ. This CDR3 contains 17 residues. CDR3 in DNA: TGCGCCAGCAGCTTGGACAGGGAGCGGGGTCGGGATGAAAAACTGTTTTTT. Its translation: CASSLDRERGRDEKLFF.

The chain is built from TRBV29-1 and TRBJ2-5; TRBD2 matches at 10 bases. Trimming removed 3 bases from V and 5 bases from J; junction bases left unmatched: 9. The CDR3 has 15 residues. The germline V gene encodes CDR1 SQVTM and CDR2 ANQGSEA. The CDR3 sequence: CSVDVAGGMVETQYF. The DNA of the CDR3 is TGCAGCGTTGATGTAGCGGGAGGTATGGTCGAGACCCAGTACTTC.

The V gene is TRBV9, the J gene TRBJ2-1, with TRBD2 matching 11 bases. With 0 bases clipped from V and 14 bases from J, the junction kept 10 bases outside the gene matches. The CDR3 contains 15 residues. From germline, CDR1 is SGDLS and CDR2 YYNGEE. This chain's CDR3 is CASSVGDSGRAGEFF. The CDR3 nucleotides read TGTGCCAGCAGCGTAGGGGATAGCGGGAGGGCCGGGGAGTTCTTC.

This clonotype was seen a handful of times. The CDR3 bases are TGTGCCAGCAGCTTAGGGGTCTTGGCAGATACGCAGTATTTT. Amino acids: CASSLGVLADTQYF. This chain links TRBV11-3 with TRBJ2-3; D remains unclear. The CDR3 has 14 residues. The germline CDR1 and CDR2 sequences are SGHNT and YENEEA. Trimming shortened V by 1 base and J by 4 bases, and 9 bases separated the two germline ends.

The DNA for the CDR3 is TGCGCCAGCAAAAGGCGGGAGGGTCCCTACGAGCAGTACTTC. Its translation: CASKRREGPYEQYF. The J gene is TRBJ2-7, the V gene TRBV5-1; TRBD2 matches at 9 bases. Unmatched junction bases numbered 6, after V lost 6 bases and J lost 2 bases. CDR3 length equals 14 residues. Per the germline V gene, CDR1 is SGHRS and CDR2 is YFSETQ.

The chain recombines TRBV15 with TRBJ2-4, with D unclear. The germline gives CDR1 LNHNV, CDR2 YYDKDF (reference sequence). This CDR3 region has 12 residues. CDR3 loop: CAIGVAKNIQYF. CDR3 nucleotides: TGTGCTATTGGAGTAGCCAAAAACATTCAGTACTTC.